This TCR beta chain was sequenced in a study of blood T cells in healthy people across ages. Points from the study as a whole: The diversity estimates, figures obtained from one million T cells, were considered underestimates. Any conclusive comparison of naive versus antigen-experienced cells was prevented by using unsorted PBMCs.

This CDR3 spans 16 amino acids. Of note for this clonotype: Its antigen remains unidentified. A much larger clone differs from this one at a single base, so this may be a read error.

The use of a sample-barcoded 5' primer and a J-beta primer mix characterized a second PCR of about 6 to 11 cycles. Via MiXCR, TCRdb re-called the 5' RACE reads, giving one row per CDR3 protein. The repertoire consists of hundreds of thousands of distinct CDR3 sequences, with around 45% occurring once and the leading ten covering about a fifth. The rearrangement uses TRBV12-3 or TRBV12-4 and TRBJ1-5; no clear D gene. The TCR was taken from a man aged 55 to 69 in good health. The sequenced material came from blood. In DNA form, the CDR3 reads TGTGCCTGCAGTGCATCCGGCGGCGGTAGCAATCAGCCCCAGCATTTT. It specifies CACSASGGGSNQPQHF.